The source of this T cell receptor beta chain is a study of blood T cell repertoires in COVID-19. Overall study context: Spain, Italy and the United States supplied samples that represented acute and convalescent COVID-19.

Donors of Cohort 3 who recovered were those that had two negative PCRs, clearance, or symptom resolution. How the authors handled the data: Amplifying reference gene primers gave estimates of nucleated cell counts. Libraries were prepared by immunoSEQ multiplex PCR; TCRdb keeps only in-frame clonotypes and omits some of them. Clonal size and the V and J genes are those of that table, whereas D and trimming came from the DNA. The sample consists of 150,000 to 200,000 clones, around 90% of them appearing once. The CDR3 sequence is 14 residues long. The V gene's germline CDR1 is SNHLY and CDR2 FYNNEI. V was cut by 3 bases and J by 0 bases, with 7 bases left in between.

The sequence came from a woman in her 30s who had recovered from COVID-19. The chain links TRBV2 to TRBJ2-3; D is undetermined. What was sequenced was PBMCs or T cells enriched from blood (not recorded which). The CDR3 DNA follows: TGTGCCAGCAGTGATCCCCGTAGCACAGATACGCAGTATTTT. This codes for CASSDPRSTDTQYF.